This passage covers 14 T cell receptor beta chains from one sample sequenced in a study of cytomegalovirus exposure and HLA in healthy donors (dated by TCRdb to about 2017). Library creation used the immunoSEQ multiplex PCR assay. The multiplex PCR relied on a mix of 60 forward primers for TCR Vbeta segments and 13 reverse primers for TCR Jbeta segments. Imported from immuneACCESS, the table was reduced by TCRdb to in-frame sequences with V and J called. These copies leave out some clones; in studies compared against another copy, an unresolved V gene accounts for under half, and the cause of the remainder is not known. In all, the sample holds 83,000 or so clones, and approximately 79% of those were seen once. The ten largest clones take up 6% of the sample. What was sequenced was PBMCs. These receptors were taken from a female donor in good health and CMV-seronegative.

Here the CDR3 reads CASSESAGVGNTEAFF. In DNA, the CDR3 is TGCGCCAGCAGTGAGTCGGCAGGGGTGGGGAACACTGAAGCTTTCTTT. The rearrangement links TRBV10-1 to TRBJ1-1; possible D gene TRBD1, 6 bases. This CDR3 is built from 16 residues. The V and J ends lost 0 bases and 1 base respectively, with 12 bases between them. CDR1 is WNHNN, CDR2 SYGVQD, per germline (reference sequence).

The V call is TRBV5-1, the J call TRBJ2-7; D perhaps matches TRBD2 (5 bases). The CDR3 contains 14 residues. Trimming pared 0 bases from V and 4 bases from J, leaving 11 bases between. Germline-derived CDR1 and CDR2 are SGHRS and YFSETQ. Written as DNA, the CDR3 is TGCGCCAGCAGCTTGGACGGACTGTTTTACGAGCAGTACTTC. Residues: CASSLDGLFYEQYF.

V and J are TRBV6-5 and TRBJ2-5; maybe TRBD1 (5 bases). Trimming took 5 bases from V and 5 from J, leaving 15 bases between them. This CDR3 is built from 14 residues. The germline gives CDR1 MNHEY, CDR2 SVGAGI. The DNA of the CDR3 is TGTGCCAGCAGTATGGACACCCAATGGGAGACCCAGTACTTC. The encoded protein is CASSMDTQWETQYF.

This rearrangement joins TRBV7-2 to TRBJ2-2; TRBD2 matches 10 bases. This CDR3 is 15 amino acids long. CDR1 is SGHTA, CDR2 FQGNSA, per germline. The J segment lost 4 bases and the V segment lost 4 bases, leaving 3 bases of the junction unmatched. The CDR3 loop is CASSSSGRATGELFF. The CDR3 coding sequence is TGTGCCAGCAGCTCCAGCGGGAGGGCCACCGGGGAGCTGTTTTTT.

The V gene is TRBV10-1, the J gene TRBJ1-1; TRBD1 agrees at 7 bases. This CDR3 contains 15 residues. V lost 3 bases and J lost 5; bases outside the gene matches: 9. Germline V CDR1 and CDR2: WNHNN, SYGVQD (reference sequence). CDR3 in amino acids: CASSEPTGAGTEAFF. The CDR3 nucleotides read TGCGCCAGCAGTGAACCTACAGGGGCAGGGACTGAAGCTTTCTTT.

This chain joins TRBV28 and TRBJ2-7; 7 bases map to TRBD2. The germline gives CDR1 MDHEN, CDR2 SYDVKM. The CDR3 extends over 15 amino acids. V lost 3 bases to trimming and J lost 3 bases; unmatched junction nucleotides: 8. The CDR3 DNA sequence: TGTGCCAGCAGTTTGGGAGGGGCCTTCTACTACGAGCAGTACTTC. It translates to CASSLGGAFYYEQYF. Using reference TRBV28 and TRBJ2-7 for the parts outside the CDR3, the full variable domain is DVKVTQSSRYLVKRTGEKVFLECVQDMDHENMFWYRQDPGLGLRLIYFSYDVKMKEKGDIPEGYSVSREKKERFSLILESASTNQTSMYLCASSLGGAFYYEQYFGPGTRLTVT.

This clone was recorded a few times. V gene TRBV6-5 combines with J gene TRBJ2-3; D not resolved. The germline V and J ends were trimmed by 0 bases and 1 base, with 8 bases remaining between them. The CDR3 has 15 residues. The germline V gene has CDR1 MNHEY and CDR2 SVGAGI. The chain's CDR3 is CASSYSSTGTDTQYF. The CDR3 bases are TGTGCCAGCAGTTACTCGAGTACAGGCACAGATACGCAGTATTTT.

The rearrangement links TRBV28 to TRBJ1-6; D may be TRBD1 (6 bases). V shed 6 bases and J shed 6 bases, with 15 bases lying between them. Germline CDR1 MDHEN, CDR2 SYDVKM. The CDR3 is made up of 15 amino acids. In nucleotides, the CDR3 is TGTGCCAGCAGCCCAGGGGTCGTCGGTAATTCACCCCTCCACTTT. This gives the protein CASSPGVVGNSPLHF.

V gene TRBV5-1 combines with J gene TRBJ2-6, with 7 bases identical to TRBD1. CDR3 size: 18 residues. Unmatched junction bases numbered 10, after V lost 4 bases and J lost 0 bases. In germline, CDR1 is SGHRS, CDR2 YFSETQ. CDR3 sequence (DNA): TGCGCCAGCAGCGCCGCGGGCAGGGGGTCCTCTGGGGCCAACGTCCTGACTTTC. The encoded protein is CASSAAGRGSSGANVLTF. The full variable domain, rest sourced from reference TRBV5-1 and TRBJ2-6, is KAGVTQTPRYLIKTRGQQVTLSCSPISGHRSVSWYQQTPGQGLQFLFEYFSETQRNKGNFPGRFSGRQFSNSRSEMNVSTLELGDSALYLCASSAAGRGSSGANVLTFGAGSRLTVL.

The chain uses TRBV11-2 and TRBJ2-1, with 9 bases identical to TRBD2. V shed 5 bases and J 9 bases; nucleotides not matched to a gene: 8. The CDR3 sequence is 14 residues long. The germline gives CDR1 SGHAT, CDR2 FQNNGV. CDR3 coding DNA: TGTGCCAGCAGCCTTAGCGGGAGAAGGTTTGAGCAGTTCTTC. It codes for CASSLSGRRFEQFF.

The V call is TRBV28, the J call TRBJ1-1, with a possible D match to TRBD1 (6 bases). The CDR3 is made up of 14 amino acids. V was shortened by 6 bases and J by 3 bases, with 14 bases between the two germline ends. Germline assignment: CDR1 MDHEN and CDR2 SYDVKM. The CDR3 spells CASSNRVLDTEAFF. In DNA form, the CDR3 reads TGTGCCAGCAGCAACAGGGTTCTGGACACTGAAGCTTTCTTT.

This chain links TRBV30 with TRBJ1-1, with a tentative D call TRBD1 (6 bases). V lost 0 bases and J lost 11, with 13 bases in between. The CDR3 sequence is 12 residues long. Germline-derived CDR1 and CDR2 are GTSNPN and SVGIG (reference sequence). The CDR3 protein is CAWSVSNRVAFF. In nucleotides, the CDR3 is TGTGCCTGGAGTGTATCCAACAGGGTGGCTTTCTTT.

The rearrangement joins TRBV9 to TRBJ1-1, with D hard to call. The length of the CDR3 is 17 residues. Germline values: CDR1 SGDLS, CDR2 YYNGEE. V was trimmed by 0 bases and J by 4 bases, leaving 19 bases between them. CDR3 residues: CASSVGASPRGGTEAFF. CDR3 sequence (DNA): TGTGCCAGCAGCGTAGGAGCCTCTCCTCGGGGTGGCACTGAAGCTTTCTTT.

V is TRBV30 and J is TRBJ1-1; TRBD1 matches 11 bases. Germline V gene lookup returns CDR1 GTSNPN and CDR2 SVGIG (reference sequence). J lost 3 bases, V lost 8 bases, and 11 bases had no gene match. CDR3 length equals 15 residues. The CDR3 DNA follows: TGTGCCACTAAGTGGACAGGGGGCGCGGACACTGAAGCTTTCTTT. Residues: CATKWTGGADTEAFF.